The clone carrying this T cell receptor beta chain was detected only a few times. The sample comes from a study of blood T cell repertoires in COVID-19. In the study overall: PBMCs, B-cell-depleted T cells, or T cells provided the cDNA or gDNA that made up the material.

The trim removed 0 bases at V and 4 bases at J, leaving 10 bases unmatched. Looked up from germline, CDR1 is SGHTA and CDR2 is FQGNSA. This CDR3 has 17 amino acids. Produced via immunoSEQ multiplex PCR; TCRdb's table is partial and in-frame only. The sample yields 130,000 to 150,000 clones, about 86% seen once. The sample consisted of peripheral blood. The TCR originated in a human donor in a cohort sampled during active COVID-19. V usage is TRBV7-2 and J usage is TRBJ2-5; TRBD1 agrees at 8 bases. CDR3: CASSLAGNRGTGETQYF. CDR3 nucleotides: TGTGCCAGCAGCTTAGCGGGAAACAGGGGGACTGGAGAGACCCAGTACTTC.